This T cell receptor beta chain appears in the sequencing data of a study of shared clonotypes between healthy human individuals. Sequencing was performed with immunoSEQ multiplex PCR; in TCRdb, only in-frame clones are kept and a portion is missing. This sample has 550,000 to 650,000 clones; approximately 96% occur once, and the top ten carry roughly 0.12%. Positively selected for CCR7, the CD45RO-negative cells used as naive CD8 cells excluded terminally differentiated effector memory CD45RA+ cells. CDR1 is WNHNN and CDR2 is SYGVQD in the germline V gene (reference sequence). The CDR3 contains 12 residues. V was clipped by 6 bases and J by 6 bases, with 12 bases between them.

The chain links TRBV10-1 to TRBJ2-7; tentatively, D is TRBD2 (5 bases). The sequenced sample consisted of naive CD8+ T cells sorted from blood. The TCR was taken from a woman under 40 in good health. Here the CDR3 reads CASRDSGGEQYF. The DNA for the CDR3 is TGCGCCAGCAGGGACTCGGGCGGCGAGCAGTACTTC.